This TCR beta chain was observed in a study of blood T cell repertoires in COVID-19. Sequencing used immunoSEQ multiplex PCR; TCRdb keeps in-frame clones, though not all of them. Of around 85,000 clones in the sample, roughly 86% were seen once. The CDR3 has 14 residues. V lost 3 bases to trimming and J lost 5 bases, with 13 bases between them. The germline V gene has CDR1 SEHNR and CDR2 FQNEAQ (reference sequence). The rearrangement joins TRBV7-9 to TRBJ1-1; possible D gene TRBD1, 5 bases. Sequenced: peripheral blood. The receptor was isolated from a man aged 45-65 years with active COVID-19. Here the CDR3 reads CASSFGGARTEAFF. CDR3 coding DNA: TGTGCCAGCAGCTTCGGGGGAGCAAGGACTGAAGCTTTCTTT.